This T cell receptor (beta chain) came from a study of CD8 T cells in Susac syndrome. RNA totalling about 0.45 to 1 ug underwent reverse transcription with random hexamers. TCRdb reanalysed the immunoSEQ multiplex PCR reads using MiXCR and keeps one entry per CDR3 protein. The sample lists some 150,000 distinct CDR3 sequences, approximately 96% occurring once. The authors sequenced TCR beta from blood CD8+ and CD4+ T cells. TEMRA cells were FACS-enriched and CD8+ and CD4+ T cells negatively isolated. There are 15 residues in the CDR3. The germline gives CDR1 DFQATT, CDR2 SNEGSKA (reference sequence). Trimming took 1 base from V and 6 from J; bases not matched to a gene: 8.

The chain carries TRBV20-1 and TRBJ2-3, with TRBD2 matching 9 bases. This sequence originates from a human donor with Susac syndrome. Input material: CD4+ T cells from PBMCs. The CDR3 region is CSARVAGGQADTQYF. For the CDR3, the DNA is TGCAGTGCTAGAGTGGCGGGGGGGCAAGCGGATACGCAGTATTTT.